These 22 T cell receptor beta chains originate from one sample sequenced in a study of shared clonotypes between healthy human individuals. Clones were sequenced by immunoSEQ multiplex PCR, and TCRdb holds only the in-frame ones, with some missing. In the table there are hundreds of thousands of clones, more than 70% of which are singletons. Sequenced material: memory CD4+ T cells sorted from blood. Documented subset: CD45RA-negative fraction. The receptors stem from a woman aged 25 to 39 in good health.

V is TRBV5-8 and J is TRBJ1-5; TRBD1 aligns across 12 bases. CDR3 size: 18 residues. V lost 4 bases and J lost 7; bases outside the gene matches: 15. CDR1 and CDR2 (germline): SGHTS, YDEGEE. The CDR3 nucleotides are TGTGCCAGCAGCCCGAAACCGAGGGGACAGGGGGCTTGGCAGCCCCAGCATTTT. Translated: CASSPKPRGQGAWQPQHF. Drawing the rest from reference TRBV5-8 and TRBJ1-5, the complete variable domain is EAGVTQSPTHLIKTRGQQATLRCSPISGHTSVYWYQQALGLGLQFLLWYDEGEERNRGNFPPRFSGRQFPNYSSELNVNALELEDSALYLCASSPKPRGQGAWQPQHFGDGTRLSIL.

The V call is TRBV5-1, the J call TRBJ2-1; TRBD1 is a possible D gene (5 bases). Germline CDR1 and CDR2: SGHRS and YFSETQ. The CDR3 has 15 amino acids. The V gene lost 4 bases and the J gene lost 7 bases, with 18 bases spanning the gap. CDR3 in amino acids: CASSPLPGRVNEQFF. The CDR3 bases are TGCGCCAGCAGCCCCCTGCCGGGCAGGGTTAATGAGCAGTTCTTC.

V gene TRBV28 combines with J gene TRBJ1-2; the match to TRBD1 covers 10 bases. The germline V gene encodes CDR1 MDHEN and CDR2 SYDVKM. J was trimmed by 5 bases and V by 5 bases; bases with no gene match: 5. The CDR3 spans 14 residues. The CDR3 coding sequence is TGTGCCAGCAGTACGACAGGGGGCGAGTATGGCTACACCTTC. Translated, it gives CASSTTGGEYGYTF.

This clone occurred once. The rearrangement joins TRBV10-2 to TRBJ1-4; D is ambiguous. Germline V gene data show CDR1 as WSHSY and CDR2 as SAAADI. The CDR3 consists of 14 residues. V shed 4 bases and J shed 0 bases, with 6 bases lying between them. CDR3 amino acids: CASSVSATNEKLFF. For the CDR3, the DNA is TGCGCCAGCAGTGTAAGCGCAACTAATGAAAAACTGTTTTTT.

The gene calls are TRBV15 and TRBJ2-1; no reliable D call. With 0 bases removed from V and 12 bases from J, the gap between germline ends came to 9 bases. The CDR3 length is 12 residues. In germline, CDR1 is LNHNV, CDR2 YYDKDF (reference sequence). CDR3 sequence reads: CATSRDHVAQFF. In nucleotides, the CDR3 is TGTGCCACCAGCAGAGATCACGTAGCGCAGTTCTTC.

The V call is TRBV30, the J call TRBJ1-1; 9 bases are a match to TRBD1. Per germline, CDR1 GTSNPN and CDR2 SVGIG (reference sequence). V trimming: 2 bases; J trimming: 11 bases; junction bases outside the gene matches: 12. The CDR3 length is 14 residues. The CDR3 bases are TGTGCCTGGAGTCGCCGGGACAGGGATCTACGGGCTTTCTTT. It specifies CAWSRRDRDLRAFF.

CDR3 sequence (DNA): TGTGCCATCAGTGCAAGCGCCGATACGCAGTATTTT. It encodes CAISASADTQYF. The J gene is TRBJ2-3, the V gene TRBV10-3; no clear D gene. The germline V and J ends were trimmed by 4 bases and 6 bases, with 8 bases remaining between them. The length of the CDR3 is 12 residues. The germline V gene has CDR1 ENHRY and CDR2 SYGVKD.

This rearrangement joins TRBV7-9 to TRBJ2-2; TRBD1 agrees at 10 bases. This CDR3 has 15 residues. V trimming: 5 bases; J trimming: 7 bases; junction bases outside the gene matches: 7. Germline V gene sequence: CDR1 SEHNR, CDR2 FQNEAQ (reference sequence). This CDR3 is CASSPDRGNNGELFF. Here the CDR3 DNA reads TGTGCCAGCAGCCCGGACAGGGGGAATAACGGGGAGCTGTTTTTT.

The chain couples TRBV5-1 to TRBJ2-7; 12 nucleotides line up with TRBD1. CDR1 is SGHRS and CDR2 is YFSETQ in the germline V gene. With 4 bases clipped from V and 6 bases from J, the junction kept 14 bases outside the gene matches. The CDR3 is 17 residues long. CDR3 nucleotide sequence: TGCGCCAGCAGCCCCTACGAGCAGGGACAGGGGGCGGGCGAGCAGTACTTC. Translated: CASSPYEQGQGAGEQYF. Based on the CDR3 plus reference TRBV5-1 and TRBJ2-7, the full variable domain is KAGVTQTPRYLIKTRGQQVTLSCSPISGHRSVSWYQQTPGQGLQFLFEYFSETQRNKGNFPGRFSGRQFSNSRSEMNVSTLELGDSALYLCASSPYEQGQGAGEQYFGPGTRLTVT.

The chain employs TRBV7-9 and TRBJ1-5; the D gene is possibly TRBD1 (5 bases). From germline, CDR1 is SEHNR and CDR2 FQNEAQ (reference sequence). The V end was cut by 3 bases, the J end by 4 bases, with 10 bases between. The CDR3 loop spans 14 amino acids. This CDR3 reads CASSLGTANQPQHF. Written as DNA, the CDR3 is TGTGCCAGCAGCTTGGGGACTGCAAATCAGCCCCAGCATTTT.

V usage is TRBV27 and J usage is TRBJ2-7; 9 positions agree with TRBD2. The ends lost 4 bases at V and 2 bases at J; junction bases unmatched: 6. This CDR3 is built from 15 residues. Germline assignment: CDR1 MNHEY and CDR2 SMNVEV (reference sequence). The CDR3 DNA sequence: TGTGCCAGCAGTTCCCAACTAGCGGGCGCCTACGAGCAGTACTTC. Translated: CASSSQLAGAYEQYF.

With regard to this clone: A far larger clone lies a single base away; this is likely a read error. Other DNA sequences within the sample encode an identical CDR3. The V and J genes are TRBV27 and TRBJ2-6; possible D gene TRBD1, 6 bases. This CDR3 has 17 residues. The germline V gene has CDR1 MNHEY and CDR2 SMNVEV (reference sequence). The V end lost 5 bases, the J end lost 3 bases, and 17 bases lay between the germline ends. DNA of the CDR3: TGTGCCAGCAGTCGACGGGCTGGGGGCAATGGGGCCAACGTCCTGACTTTC. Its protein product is CASSRRAGGNGANVLTF.

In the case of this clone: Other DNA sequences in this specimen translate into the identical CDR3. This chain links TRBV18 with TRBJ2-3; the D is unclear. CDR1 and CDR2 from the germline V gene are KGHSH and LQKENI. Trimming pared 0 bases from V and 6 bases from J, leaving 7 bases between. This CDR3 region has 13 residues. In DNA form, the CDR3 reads TGTGCCAGCTCACCACCCGGCCCGGATACGCAGTATTTT. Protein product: CASSPPGPDTQYF.

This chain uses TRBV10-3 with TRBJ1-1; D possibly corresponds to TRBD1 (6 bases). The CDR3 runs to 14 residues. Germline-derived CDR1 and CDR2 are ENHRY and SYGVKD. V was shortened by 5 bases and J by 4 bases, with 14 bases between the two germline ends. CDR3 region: CAISKDSLSTEAFF. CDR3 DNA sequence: TGTGCCATCAGTAAGGACAGCCTGTCCACTGAAGCTTTCTTT.

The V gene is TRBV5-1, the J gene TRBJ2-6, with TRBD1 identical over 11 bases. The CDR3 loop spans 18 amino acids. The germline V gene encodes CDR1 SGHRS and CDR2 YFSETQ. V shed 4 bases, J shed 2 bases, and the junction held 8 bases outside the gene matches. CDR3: CASSVRDRGSAGANVLTF. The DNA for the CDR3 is TGCGCCAGCAGCGTAAGGGACAGGGGGAGTGCTGGGGCCAACGTCCTGACTTTC.

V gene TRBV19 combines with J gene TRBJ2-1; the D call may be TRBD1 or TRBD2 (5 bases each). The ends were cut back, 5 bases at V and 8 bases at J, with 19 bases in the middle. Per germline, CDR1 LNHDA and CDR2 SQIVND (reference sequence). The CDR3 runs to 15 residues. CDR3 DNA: TGTGCCAGTAGTCTCTGGGGGACCCTGGTCGATGAGCAGTTCTTC. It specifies CASSLWGTLVDEQFF.

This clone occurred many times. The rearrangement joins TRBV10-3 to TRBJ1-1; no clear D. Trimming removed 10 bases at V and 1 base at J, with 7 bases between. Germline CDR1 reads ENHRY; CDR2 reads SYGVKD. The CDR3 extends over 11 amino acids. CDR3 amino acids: CATGGNTEAFF. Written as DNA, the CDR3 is TGTGCCACCGGAGGGAACACTGAAGCTTTCTTT.

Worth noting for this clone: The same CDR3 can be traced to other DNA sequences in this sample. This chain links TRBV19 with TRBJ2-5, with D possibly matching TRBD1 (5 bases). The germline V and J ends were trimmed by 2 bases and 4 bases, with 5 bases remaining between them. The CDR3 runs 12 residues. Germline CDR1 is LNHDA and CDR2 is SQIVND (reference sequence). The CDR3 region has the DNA TGTGCCAGTAGTATACAGGGAGAGACCCAGTACTTC. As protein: CASSIQGETQYF.

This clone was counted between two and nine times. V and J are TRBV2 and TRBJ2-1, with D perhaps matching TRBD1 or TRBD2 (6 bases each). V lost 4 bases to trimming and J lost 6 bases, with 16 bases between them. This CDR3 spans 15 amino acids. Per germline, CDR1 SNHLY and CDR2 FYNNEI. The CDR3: CASSGGTTPGNEQFF. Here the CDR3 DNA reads TGTGCCAGCAGTGGCGGGACAACCCCTGGCAATGAGCAGTTCTTC.

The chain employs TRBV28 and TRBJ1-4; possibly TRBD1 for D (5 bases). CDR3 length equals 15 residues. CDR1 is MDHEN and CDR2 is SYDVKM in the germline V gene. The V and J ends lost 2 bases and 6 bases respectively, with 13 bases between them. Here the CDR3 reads CASSLRQGRYEKLFF. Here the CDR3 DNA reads TGTGCCAGCAGTTTACGGCAGGGACGTTATGAAAAACTGTTTTTT.

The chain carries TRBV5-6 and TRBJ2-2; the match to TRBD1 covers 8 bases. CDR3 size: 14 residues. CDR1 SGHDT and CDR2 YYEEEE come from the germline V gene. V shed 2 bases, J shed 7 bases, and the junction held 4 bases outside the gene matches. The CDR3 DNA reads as TGTGCCAGCAGCTTCCAGGGGGCGATCGGGGAGCTGTTTTTT. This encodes CASSFQGAIGELFF.

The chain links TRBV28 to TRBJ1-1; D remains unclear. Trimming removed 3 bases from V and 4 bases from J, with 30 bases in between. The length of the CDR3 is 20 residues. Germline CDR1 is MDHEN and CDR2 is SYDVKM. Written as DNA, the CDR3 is TGTGCCAGCAGTTTTCCCTCCTCATCACGGACCTCGGGTTTGGGCACTGAAGCTTTCTTT. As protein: CASSFPSSSRTSGLGTEAFF.